The 10 T cell receptor beta chains below come from one sample, sequenced in a study of cytomegalovirus exposure and HLA in healthy donors. PCR primers comprised 60 Vbeta and 13 Jbeta primers. Repertoires were generated with immunoSEQ multiplex PCR, while TCRdb's copy carries only in-frame clones and drops some. Of about 160,000 clones detected, over 70% appear once; the ten largest clones hold roughly 4.4%. The sample taken for sequencing was PBMCs. The source of these receptors is a man aged 25-40 years in good health and CMV-seronegative.

The CDR3 loop is CASSFGGSVTEAFF. As DNA, the CDR3 is TGTGCCAGCAGTTTTGGTGGTTCAGTCACTGAAGCTTTCTTT. The chain couples TRBV27 to TRBJ1-1; no clear D gene. This CDR3 comprises 14 residues. The V end was cut by 3 bases, the J end by 4 bases, with 12 bases between. Germline V gene data show CDR1 as MNHEY and CDR2 as SMNVEV (reference sequence).

In this sample, this clone turned up once. The chain carries TRBV10-2 and TRBJ2-2, with 15 bases aligning to TRBD2. The CDR3 covers 15 residues. Per the germline V gene, CDR1 is WSHSY and CDR2 is SAAADI. V shed 8 bases, J shed 5 bases, and the junction held 3 bases outside the gene matches. The CDR3 loop reads CASSGTSGRTGELFF. DNA for the CDR3: TGCGCCAGCTCCGGGACTAGCGGGAGGACCGGGGAGCTGTTTTTT.

The V gene is TRBV6-1, the J gene TRBJ2-1; D may be TRBD1 (6 bases). The V end lost 5 bases, the J end lost 4 bases, and 15 bases lay between the germline ends. The CDR3 runs 15 residues. Germline CDR1 is MNHNS and CDR2 is SASEGT. DNA for the CDR3: TGTGCCAGCAGTAAAATTACCACAGGGTACAATGAGCAGTTCTTC. Protein sequence: CASSKITTGYNEQFF.

The V and J genes are TRBV28 and TRBJ1-2; D uncertain. V was shortened by 3 bases and J by 2 bases, with 4 bases between the two germline ends. Per germline, CDR1 MDHEN and CDR2 SYDVKM. The CDR3 is 12 amino acids. The CDR3 sequence: CASSFLNYGYTF. The CDR3 nucleotides read TGTGCCAGCAGTTTCCTCAACTATGGCTACACCTTC.

The chain carries TRBV2 and TRBJ1-6; no clear D. This CDR3 comprises 14 residues. Germline lookup yields CDR1 SNHLY and CDR2 FYNNEI. V was pared by 2 bases and J by 7 bases, with 9 bases between. CDR3 in amino acids: CASSEYGENSPLHF. The CDR3 coding sequence is TGTGCCAGCAGTGAATATGGAGAGAATTCACCCCTCCACTTT.

The chain joins TRBV5-1 to TRBJ2-7, with 8 bases identical to TRBD1. Trimming removed 2 bases from V and 7 bases from J; junction bases left unmatched: 11. The CDR3 has 15 amino acids. The V gene's germline CDR1 is SGHRS and CDR2 YFSETQ. CDR3 DNA sequence: TGCGCCAGCAGCTTCTCAGGGGGCGCGAGTCGGGAGCAGTACTTC. This codes for CASSFSGGASREQYF.

The chain links TRBV18 to TRBJ1-3; 7 bases align to TRBD1. The CDR3 contains 16 residues. The junction had 11 bases not matched to a gene; V was cut back by 6 bases and J by 3 bases. The germline gives CDR1 KGHSH, CDR2 LQKENI. CDR3 DNA sequence: TGTGCCAGCTCGCCAAAGACAGGGCGAAGTGGAAACACCATATATTTT. It encodes CASSPKTGRSGNTIYF.

This clone came up a few times. The rearrangement joins TRBV28 to TRBJ1-5; TRBD1 agrees at 8 bases. Trimming cost V 5 bases and J 3 bases; bases outside gene matches: 9. In germline, CDR1 is MDHEN, CDR2 SYDVKM. The CDR3 loop spans 16 amino acids. The CDR3 DNA reads as TGTGCCAGCAGTGCCGGACGGACAGGGTTCAATCAGCCCCAGCATTTT. Translating gives CASSAGRTGFNQPQHF.

The chain recombines TRBV11-2 with TRBJ2-1; the match to TRBD2 covers 8 bases. Germline CDR1 is SGHAT and CDR2 is FQNNGV. The J segment lost 6 bases and the V segment lost 7 bases, leaving 8 bases of the junction unmatched. The CDR3 has 14 residues. CDR3 nucleotides: TGTGCCAGCAATTCGGGAGGGGAGGTCAATGAGCAGTTCTTC. Translating it yields CASNSGGEVNEQFF.

The V and J genes are TRBV6-4 and TRBJ1-1; D is uncertain. Between the trimmed V and J ends, which lost 3 bases and 4 bases, there was a span of 9 bases. Germline V CDR1 and CDR2: MRHNA, SNTAGT. This CDR3 has 13 residues. The CDR3 DNA sequence: TGTGCCAGCAGTGAAACAAGAGGCACTGAAGCTTTCTTT. It specifies CASSETRGTEAFF.